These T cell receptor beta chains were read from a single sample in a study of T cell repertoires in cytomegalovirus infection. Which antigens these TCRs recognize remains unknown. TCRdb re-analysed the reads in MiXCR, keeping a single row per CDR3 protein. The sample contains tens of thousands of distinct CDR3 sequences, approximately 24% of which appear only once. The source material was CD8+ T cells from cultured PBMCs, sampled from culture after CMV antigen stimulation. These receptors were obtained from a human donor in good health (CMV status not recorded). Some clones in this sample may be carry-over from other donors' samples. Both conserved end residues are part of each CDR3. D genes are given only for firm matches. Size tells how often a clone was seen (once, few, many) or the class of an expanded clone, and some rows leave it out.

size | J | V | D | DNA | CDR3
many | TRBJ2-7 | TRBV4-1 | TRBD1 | TGCGCCAGCAGCCAAGATCCGGACAGGGGTTTCTACGAGCAGTACTTC | CASSQDPDRGFYEQYF
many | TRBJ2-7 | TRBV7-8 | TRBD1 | TGTGCCAGCAGCCCCCCACAGGGGTTCAACTACGAGCAGTACTTC | CASSPPQGFNYEQYF
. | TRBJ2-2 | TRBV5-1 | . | TGCGCCAGCAGCTTGGCGGCTCAGGAAGGGGAGCTGTTTTTT | CASSLAAQEGELFF
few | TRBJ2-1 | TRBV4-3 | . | TGCGCCAGCAGCCAAGAGTCCGGGGTGACCTACAATGAGCAGTTCTTC | CASSQESGVTYNEQFF
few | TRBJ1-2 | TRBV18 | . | TGTGCCAGCTCACCACCGACAGAGACCGTATTTGGATACACCTTC | CASSPPTETVFGYTF
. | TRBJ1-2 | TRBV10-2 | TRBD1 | TGCGCCAGCAGTGAGGGGACAGGGGAGGCTGTAAACTATGGCTACACCTTC | CASSEGTGEAVNYGYTF
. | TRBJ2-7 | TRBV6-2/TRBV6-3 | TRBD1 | TGTGCCAGCAGTTACCCGCCGGGACAGGGTTACGAGCAGTACTTC | CASSYPPGQGYEQYF
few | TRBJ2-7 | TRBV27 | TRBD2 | TGTGCCAGCAGCCAATTTGCGGGGGAATACTACGAGCAGTACTTC | CASSQFAGEYYEQYF
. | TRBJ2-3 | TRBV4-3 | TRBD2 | TGCGCCAGCAGCAGGACTGCGGGGGGCAGCACAGATACGCAGTATTTT | CASSRTAGGSTDTQYF
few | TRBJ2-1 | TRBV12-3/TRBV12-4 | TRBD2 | TGTGCCAGCACCGGCCGGGACTATACCATCAATGAGCAGTTCTTC | CASTGRDYTINEQFF
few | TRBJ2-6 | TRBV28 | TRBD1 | TGTGCCAGCAGTACTCCAGGGGGTAATTCTGGGGCCAACGTCCTGACTTTC | CASSTPGGNSGANVLTF
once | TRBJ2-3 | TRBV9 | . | TGTGCCTCCGGAGGGAGAGATACGCAGTATTTT | CASGGRDTQYF